The sequence of this T cell receptor (beta chain) was determined in a study of CD8 T cells in seronegative destructive rheumatoid arthritis (dated by TCRdb to the early 2020s). Study-wide context: At the time of sampling, biological drugs were being given to seven out of the eight CND-RA patients. The study compared peripheral CD8+ TCRbeta repertoires from patients with CCP-negative destructive rheumatoid arthritis (CND-RA) against repertoires from newly diagnosed seropositive RA, seronegative RA and healthy controls. The seropositive RA, seronegative RA and healthy control comparison cohorts were obtained from an earlier published TCRbeta dataset rather than being newly sequenced. The paper as a whole reports these results and caveats: The study acknowledged the small size of the CND-RA cohort as a limitation. CND-RA patients appeared to carry a distinct set of enriched public clonotypes, which the authors read as support for a separate disease subset. More CMV-reactive and fewer influenza A-reactive CD8+ TCRbeta sequences were observed in CND-RA repertoires than in controls and other RA subtypes. No public clonotype enrichment survived Benjamini-Hochberg correction across the 95,000 to 150,000 clonotypes tested. Without diagnostic samples, TCR repertoire differences may partly reflect poor disease control over the years rather than being present at onset. With age adjusted for, CD8+ TCRbeta repertoires in CND-RA patients appeared less diverse and more clonal than repertoires in other RA subtypes.

This clone showed up just once. No antigen is known for it. Base qualities are not recorded, but no much larger clone differs from it by a single base. Germline trimming amounts to 5 bases on V and 4 bases on J, with 8 as the count of junction bases outside the gene matches. CDR3 length: 15 amino acids, cysteine to phenylalanine. The read is trimmed to its CDR3 DNA, 45 bases read in frame from base 1. CDR1 and CDR2 were assigned from the germline V gene (reference sequence) as LNHDA and SQIVND. TCRbeta sequencing used genomic DNA from CD8+ cells, following the manufacturer's instructions. A genomics technology centre in Finland performed the TCRbeta sequencing with the immunoSEQ assay. The published analysis was carried out like this. Clonotype tables from the immunoSEQ preprocessing pipeline were converted to VDJtools format, and non-productive clonotypes were removed. Samples with fewer than 10,000 reads were excluded, the remaining samples were subsampled to 10,000 reads, and six of eight CND-RA samples were retained. Using the VDJtools CalcDiversityStats function on data subsampled to 10,000 reads, the Shannon-Wiener, Simpson and clonality indices were calculated. Non-singleton TCRbeta clonotypes were hard-matched, with no mismatches allowed, against VDJdb to infer antigen specificity. CDR3 sequences that differed by one amino acid (Hamming distance 1) were grouped together into clusters with potentially shared antigen targets. Group enrichment of public clonotypes was tested with one-sided Fisher's exact tests after groups were resampled to six samples, with the procedure repeated ten times. Imported from immuneACCESS, the table was reduced by TCRdb to in-frame sequences with V and J called. These copies leave out some clones; in studies compared against another copy, an unresolved V gene accounts for under half, and the cause of the remainder is not known. The V and J calls and the clone size are those of that table, but D and trimming were determined from the DNA. The sample profile shows 13,000 or so clones; over 80% of them were found once. The ten largest make up over 25% of the sample.

A negative result on the clinical CCP2 antibody test was shown by CND-RA patients, and progression of joint destruction was observed despite active therapy. Every CND-RA patient showed typical joint destruction in the wrists and ankles and had failed conventional anti-rheumatic therapy. CND-RA patients were sampled not at diagnosis but after long disease histories, which in several cases spanned decades. Each patient provided about 45 millilitres of EDTA-anticoagulated peripheral blood. Peripheral blood mononuclear cells were isolated by Ficoll-Paque PLUS density gradient separation. AutoMACS magnetic bead positive selection was used to isolate CD8+ cells from fresh or cryopreserved PBMCs, and purity was verified by flow cytometry. Genomic DNA was extracted using Nucleospin Tissue or Tissue XS kits and then quantified on a Qubit 2.0 fluorometer.

This clonotype was obtained from a woman aged 30 to 49 with seronegative destructive rheumatoid arthritis. What was sequenced was CD8+ T cells from blood. The V and J segments used are TRBV19 and TRBJ1-5; TRBD1 fits 7 bases in the junction. CDR3 sequence: CASSVEDRDNQPQHF. The DNA sequence is as follows: TGTGCCAGTAGTGTCGAAGACAGGGATAATCAGCCCCAGCATTTT.